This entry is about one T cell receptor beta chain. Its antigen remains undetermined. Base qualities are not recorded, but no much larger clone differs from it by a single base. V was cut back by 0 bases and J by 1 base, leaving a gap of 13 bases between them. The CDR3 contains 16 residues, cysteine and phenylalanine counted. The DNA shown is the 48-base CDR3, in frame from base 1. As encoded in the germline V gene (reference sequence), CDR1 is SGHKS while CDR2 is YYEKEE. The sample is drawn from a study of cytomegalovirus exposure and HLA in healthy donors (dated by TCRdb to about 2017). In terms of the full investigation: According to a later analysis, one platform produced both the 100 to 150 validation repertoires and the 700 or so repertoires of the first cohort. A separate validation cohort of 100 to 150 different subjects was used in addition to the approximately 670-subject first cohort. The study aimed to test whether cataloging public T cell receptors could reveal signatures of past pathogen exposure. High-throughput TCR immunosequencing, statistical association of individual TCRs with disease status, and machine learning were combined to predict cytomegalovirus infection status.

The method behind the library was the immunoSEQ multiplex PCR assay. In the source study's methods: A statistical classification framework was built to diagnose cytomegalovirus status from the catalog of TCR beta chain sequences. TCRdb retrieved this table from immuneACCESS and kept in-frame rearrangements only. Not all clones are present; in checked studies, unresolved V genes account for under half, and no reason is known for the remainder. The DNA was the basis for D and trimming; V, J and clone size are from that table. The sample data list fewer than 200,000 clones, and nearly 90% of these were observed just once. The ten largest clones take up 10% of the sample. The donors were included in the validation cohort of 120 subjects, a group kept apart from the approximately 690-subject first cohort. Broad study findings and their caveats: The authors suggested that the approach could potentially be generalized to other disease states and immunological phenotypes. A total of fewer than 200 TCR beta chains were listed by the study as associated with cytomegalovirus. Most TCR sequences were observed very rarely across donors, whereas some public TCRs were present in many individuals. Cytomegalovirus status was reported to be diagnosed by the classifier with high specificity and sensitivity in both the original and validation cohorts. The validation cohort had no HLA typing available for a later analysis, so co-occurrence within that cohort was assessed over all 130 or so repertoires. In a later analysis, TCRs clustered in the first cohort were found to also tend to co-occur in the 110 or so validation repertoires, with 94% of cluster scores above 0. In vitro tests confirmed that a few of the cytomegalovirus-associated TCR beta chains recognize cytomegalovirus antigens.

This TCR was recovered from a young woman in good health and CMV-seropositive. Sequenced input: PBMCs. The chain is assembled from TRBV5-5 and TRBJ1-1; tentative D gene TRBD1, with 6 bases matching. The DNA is TGTGCCAGCAGCTTGGCGGGACACATAGGGAACACTGAAGCTTTCTTT. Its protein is CASSLAGHIGNTEAFF.